This TCR beta chain was identified in a study of early T cells in non-severe SARS-CoV-2 infection. Study summary: Bulk RNA taken from unsorted whole blood was sequenced, leaving chains unpaired.

Germline V gives CDR1 SEHNR, CDR2 FQNEAQ (reference sequence). Trimming left V 8 bases short and J 3 bases short, with 8 bases between. CDR3 size: 11 residues. TCRdb independently ran MiXCR on the 5' RACE reads; one entry per CDR3 protein. This sample has about 64,000 distinct CDR3 sequences; approximately 10% occur once, and the top ten carry roughly 3%. This clonotype was seen many times. The sequence came from an adult who was a healthcare worker with PCR-confirmed SARS-CoV-2 infection or an uninfected control (not recorded which). The source was whole blood, collected at baseline. The chain is built from TRBV7-9 and TRBJ2-7; D remains unclear. This chain's CDR3 is CASSTYYEQYF. The CDR3, as DNA: TGTGCCAGCTCCACCTACTACGAGCAGTACTTC.